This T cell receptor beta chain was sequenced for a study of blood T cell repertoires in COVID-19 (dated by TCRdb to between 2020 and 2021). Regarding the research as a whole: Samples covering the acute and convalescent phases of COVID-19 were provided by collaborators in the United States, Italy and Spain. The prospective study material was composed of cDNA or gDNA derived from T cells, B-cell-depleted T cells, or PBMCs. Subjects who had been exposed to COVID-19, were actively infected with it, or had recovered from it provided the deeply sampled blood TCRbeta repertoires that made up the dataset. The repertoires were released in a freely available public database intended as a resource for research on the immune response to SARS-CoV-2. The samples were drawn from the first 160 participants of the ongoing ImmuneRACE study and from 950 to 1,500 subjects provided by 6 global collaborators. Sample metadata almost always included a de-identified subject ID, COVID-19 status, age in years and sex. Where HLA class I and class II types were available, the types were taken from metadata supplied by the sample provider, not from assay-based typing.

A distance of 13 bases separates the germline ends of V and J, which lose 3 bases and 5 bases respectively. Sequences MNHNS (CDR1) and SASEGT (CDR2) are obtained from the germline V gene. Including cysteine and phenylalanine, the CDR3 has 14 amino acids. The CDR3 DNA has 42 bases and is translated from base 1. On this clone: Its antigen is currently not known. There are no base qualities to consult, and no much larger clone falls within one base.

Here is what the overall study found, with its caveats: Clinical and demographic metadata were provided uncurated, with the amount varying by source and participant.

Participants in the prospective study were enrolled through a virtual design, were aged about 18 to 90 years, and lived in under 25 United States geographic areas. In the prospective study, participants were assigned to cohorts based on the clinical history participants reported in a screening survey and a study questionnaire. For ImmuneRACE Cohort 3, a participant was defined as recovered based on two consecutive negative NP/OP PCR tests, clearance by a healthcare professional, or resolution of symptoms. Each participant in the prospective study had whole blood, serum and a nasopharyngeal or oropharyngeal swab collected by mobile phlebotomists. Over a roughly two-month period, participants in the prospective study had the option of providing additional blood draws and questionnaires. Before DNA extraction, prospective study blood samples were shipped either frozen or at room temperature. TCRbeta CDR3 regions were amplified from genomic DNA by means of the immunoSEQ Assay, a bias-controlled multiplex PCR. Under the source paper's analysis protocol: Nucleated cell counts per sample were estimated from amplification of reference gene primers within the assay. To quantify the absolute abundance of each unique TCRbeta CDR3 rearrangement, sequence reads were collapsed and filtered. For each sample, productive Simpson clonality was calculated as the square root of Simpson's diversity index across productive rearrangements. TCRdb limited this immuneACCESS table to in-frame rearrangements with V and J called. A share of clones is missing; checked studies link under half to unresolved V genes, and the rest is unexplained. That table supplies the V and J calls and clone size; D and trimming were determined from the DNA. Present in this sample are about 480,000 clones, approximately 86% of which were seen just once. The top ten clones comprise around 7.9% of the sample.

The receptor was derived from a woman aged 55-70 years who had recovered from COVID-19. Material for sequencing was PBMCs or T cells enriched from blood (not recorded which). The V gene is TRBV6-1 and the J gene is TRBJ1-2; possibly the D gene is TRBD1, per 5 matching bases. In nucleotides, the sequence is TGTGCCAGCAGTGAGACTGGGGCCTCTTATGGCTACACCTTC. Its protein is CASSETGASYGYTF.